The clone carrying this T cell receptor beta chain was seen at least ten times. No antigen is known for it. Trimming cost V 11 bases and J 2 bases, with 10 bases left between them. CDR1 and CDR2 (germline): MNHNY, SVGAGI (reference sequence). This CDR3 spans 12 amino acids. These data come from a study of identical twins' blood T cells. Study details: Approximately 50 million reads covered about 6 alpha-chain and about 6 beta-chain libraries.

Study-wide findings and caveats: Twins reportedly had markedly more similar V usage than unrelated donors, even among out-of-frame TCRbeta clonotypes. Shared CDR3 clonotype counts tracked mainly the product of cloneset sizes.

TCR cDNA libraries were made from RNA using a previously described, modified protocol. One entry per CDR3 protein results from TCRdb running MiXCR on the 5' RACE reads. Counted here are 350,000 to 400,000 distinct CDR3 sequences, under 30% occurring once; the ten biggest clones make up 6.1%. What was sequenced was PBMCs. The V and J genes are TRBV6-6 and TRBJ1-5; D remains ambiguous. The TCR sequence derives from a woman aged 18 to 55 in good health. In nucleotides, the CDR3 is TGTGCCGGATCAGATGGCAATCAGCCCCAGCATTTT. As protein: CAGSDGNQPQHF.